Below, 24 T cell receptor beta chains from the same sample are listed, as sequenced in a study of regulatory T cells in long-lasting Graves disease. Building the TCR beta libraries relied on iRepertoire HTBI primers, and CDR3 regions underwent Arm-PCR. MiXCR was run by TCRdb on the multiplex PCR reads, yielding one entry per CDR3 protein. This sample yields roughly 500,000 distinct CDR3 sequences, of which approximately 21% are seen a single time; less than 9% belongs to the top ten. The time point is: persistent/refractory GD, antithyroid drugs over 5 years with positive TRAb. Isolated PBMC RNA provided the starting material for the TCR library. The specimen was peripheral blood mononuclear cells (PBMCs), collected when the disease was refractory, from a patient treated with antithyroid drugs. The receptors shown here come from a female donor with Graves disease.

V and J are TRBV3-1 and TRBJ2-7, with 7 bases matching TRBD2. V gave up 0 bases and J gave up 4 bases; unmatched junction bases: 6. The CDR3 consists of 15 residues. Germline V gene lookup returns CDR1 LGHDT and CDR2 YNNKEL (reference sequence). The CDR3 DNA is TGTGCCAGCAGCCAAGAGGCCGGACTAGTTTACGAGCAGTACTTC. Its translation is CASSQEAGLVYEQYF.

This clonotype was detected only a few times. This sequence joins TRBV29-1 and TRBJ1-1, with 8 positions matching TRBD1. CDR1 and CDR2 (germline): SQVTM, ANQGSEA. The CDR3 consists of 13 residues. Trimming removed 8 bases from V and 1 base from J; junction bases left unmatched: 6. DNA for the CDR3: TGCAGCACATTGACAGGGGCGAACACTGAAGCTTTCTTT. Encoded protein: CSTLTGANTEAFF.

This clonotype was counted many times. This chain links TRBV29-1 with TRBJ2-5; TRBD2 might be the D (5 bases). The CDR3 covers 13 residues. Germline V gene data show CDR1 as SQVTM and CDR2 as ANQGSEA. V lost 6 bases to trimming and J lost 2 bases, with 13 bases between them. CDR3 nucleotide sequence: TGCAGCGTCATCGGGGTGTATCAAGAGACCCAGTACTTC. Residues: CSVIGVYQETQYF.

The genes are TRBV19 and TRBJ1-2, with D tentatively TRBD1 (5 bases). The germline CDR1 and CDR2 sequences are LNHDA and SQIVND (reference sequence). V shed 10 bases and J shed 9 bases, with 15 bases lying between them. The CDR3 covers 11 residues. The CDR3 nucleotides read TGTGCCATGGGCGAGGGGAGTAGCTACACCTTC. As protein: CAMGEGSSYTF. Full variable domain (outside the CDR3, taken from reference TRBV19 and TRBJ1-2): DGGITQSPKYLFRKEGQNVTLSCEQNLNHDAMYWYRQDPGQGLRLIYYSQIVNDFQKGDIAEGYSVSREKKESFPLTVTSAQKNPTAFYLCAMGEGSSYTFGSGTRLTVV.

The chain is built from TRBV11-2 and TRBJ2-1; D is uncertain. CDR1 and CDR2 (germline): SGHAT, FQNNGV. V lost 2 bases and J lost 10, with 6 bases in between. The CDR3 runs to 11 residues. The CDR3: CASSLQVEQFF. CDR3 in DNA: TGTGCCAGCAGCTTACAGGTAGAGCAGTTCTTC.

V gene TRBV7-2 combines with J gene TRBJ1-1, with 7 bases aligning to TRBD1. Germline-derived CDR1 and CDR2 are SGHTA and FQGNSA. Trimming at V came to 0 bases and at J to 0 bases, leaving 4 bases not matched to a gene. This CDR3 is built from 16 residues. For the CDR3, the DNA is TGTGCCAGCAGCTTAGCAGGGGGCGTCTTGAACACTGAAGCTTTCTTT. This translates into CASSLAGGVLNTEAFF.

This clonotype was detected only a few times. This chain uses TRBV13 with TRBJ2-7; 11 bases line up with TRBD2. The CDR3 length is 15 residues. The V gene end was trimmed by 5 bases and the J gene end by 6 bases; junction bases not matched to a gene: 9. Germline-derived CDR1 and CDR2 are PRHDT and FYEKMQ (reference sequence). The CDR3 loop is CASSNRLAGSIEQYF. The CDR3 DNA reads TGTGCCAGCAGCAACCGACTAGCGGGGTCTATCGAGCAGTACTTC.

The sample holds many counts of this clonotype. This chain uses TRBV28 with TRBJ1-5, with D unresolved. V was clipped by 6 bases and J by 6 bases, with 9 bases between them. Germline CDR1 reads MDHEN; CDR2 reads SYDVKM. The CDR3 consists of 12 residues. CDR3 protein: CASSLEFQPQHF. The CDR3 DNA reads TGTGCCAGCAGCCTCGAGTTTCAGCCCCAGCATTTT.

This clonotype has ten or more counts. The chain employs TRBV28 and TRBJ2-2; unclear D gene. This CDR3 region has 13 residues. Germline V gene lookup returns CDR1 MDHEN and CDR2 SYDVKM. The V end lost 5 bases, the J end lost 2 bases, and 6 bases lay between the germline ends. The chain's CDR3 is CASSNLNTGELFF. CDR3 nucleotide sequence: TGTGCCAGCAGTAATTTAAACACCGGGGAGCTGTTTTTT.

For this clonotype: The junction and the germline gene differ at one end; a read error may be behind it. This chain joins TRBV11-2 and TRBJ1-3; TRBD1 is a possible D gene (5 bases). Germline V gene data show CDR1 as SGHAT and CDR2 as FQNNGV. There are 17 residues in the CDR3. The CDR3 loop reads CASSPPPGTGEGNTIYF. The CDR3 DNA follows: TGCGCCAGCAGCCCACCCCCCGGGACGGGGGAAGGAAACACCATATATTTT.

Comment on this clonotype: The junction shows a germline mismatch at one end, possibly a read error. The V call is TRBV6-2 or TRBV6-3, the J call TRBJ2-1, with D unclear. The CDR3 is made up of 12 amino acids. Per germline, CDR1 MNHEY and CDR2 SVGEGT. CDR3 in amino acids: CTSTNLPPEQFF. CDR3 sequence (DNA): TGTACCAGCACCAACCTCCCCCCTGAGCAGTTCTTC.

There are a few counts of this clonotype. The chain uses TRBV12-3 or TRBV12-4 and TRBJ1-5; perhaps TRBD1 as D (6 bases). Trimming cost V 7 bases and J 9 bases, with 19 bases left between them. The CDR3 loop spans 14 amino acids. CDR3 DNA sequence: TGTGCCAGCAACCCGGGGGGGGGCGGGGGGCCCCAGCATTTT. Amino acid sequence: CASNPGGGGGPQHF.

This clonotype was seen many times. The chain combines TRBV12-3 or TRBV12-4 with TRBJ2-5; maybe TRBD1 (6 bases). The length of the CDR3 is 14 residues. Deletions cut 6 bases from V and 2 bases from J, with 13 bases between. The CDR3 bases are TGTGCCAGCAGCTTAATGGGGGCACAAGAGACCCAGTACTTC. Translation: CASSLMGAQETQYF.

This clonotype was seen a few times. The rearrangement joins TRBV29-1 to TRBJ2-7, with 12 positions matching TRBD2. CDR3 length: 13 residues. Trimming took 7 bases from V and 5 from J; bases not matched to a gene: 6. Germline CDR1 and CDR2: SQVTM and ANQGSEA. DNA for the CDR3: TGCAGCGCCTTGACTAGCGGGGGTGACGAGCAGTACTTC. Residues: CSALTSGGDEQYF.

This clonotype was recorded many times. The chain joins TRBV28 to TRBJ2-7; 13 bases are a match to TRBD2. Germline V gene sequence: CDR1 MDHEN, CDR2 SYDVKM. The J segment lost 3 bases and the V segment lost 6 bases, leaving 5 bases of the junction unmatched. The CDR3 length is 15 residues. CDR3 DNA sequence: TGTGCCAGCAGGAGACTAGCGGGGGGATACTACGAGCAGTACTTC. It specifies CASRRLAGGYYEQYF.

DNA of the CDR3: TGTGCCAGCAGTTACTCAATCGTCGGGACAGGGTCGTACGAGCAGTACTTC. As protein: CASSYSIVGTGSYEQYF. V usage is TRBV6-5 and J usage is TRBJ2-7; TRBD1 matches 9 bases. The trim removed 0 bases at V and 4 bases at J, leaving 10 bases unmatched. This CDR3 is 17 amino acids long. CDR1 and CDR2 from the germline V gene are MNHEY and SVGAGI.

As to this clonotype: A much larger clone lies one base from this, so it may be a read error. The chain recombines TRBV28 with TRBJ1-4; D is unclear. The CDR3 is 14 amino acids. The V end was cut by 11 bases, the J end by 3 bases, with 16 bases between. From germline, CDR1 is MDHEN and CDR2 SYDVKM. In DNA form, the CDR3 reads TGTGCCGGCGGACCAGGCAGTGCTAATGAAAAACTGTTTTTT. Encoded protein: CAGGPGSANEKLFF.

The V call is TRBV7-2, the J call TRBJ2-7; D unresolved. V lost 4 bases and J 8 bases, leaving 9 bases between the germline ends. The CDR3 length is 11 residues. Per the germline V gene, CDR1 is SGHTA and CDR2 is FQGNSA. The CDR3 loop is CASSSTNKQYF. The CDR3 DNA is TGTGCCAGCAGCTCGACCAACAAGCAGTACTTC.

A note on this clonotype: The CDR3 does not end in the conserved phenylalanine or tryptophan, so this is likely a read error. The V gene is TRBV20-1, the J gene TRBJ1-5, with TRBD1 identical over 7 bases. The V gene end was trimmed by 5 bases and the J gene end by 10 bases; junction bases not matched to a gene: 23. This CDR3 is 17 amino acids long. Per the germline V gene, CDR1 is DFQATT and CDR2 is SNEGSKA (reference sequence). Here the CDR3 DNA reads TGCAGTGCTCCTCCCCCCGATGGACAGGAAGTTGGGCACCCCCAGCATCTT. Translating gives CSAPPPDGQEVGHPQHL.

This clonotype was recorded at least ten times. This rearrangement joins TRBV2 to TRBJ2-4; 8 bases are a match to TRBD1. With 2 bases clipped from V and 5 bases from J, the junction kept 8 bases outside the gene matches. CDR1 SNHLY and CDR2 FYNNEI come from the germline V gene. The CDR3 consists of 16 residues. The CDR3 nucleotides are TGTGCCAGCAGTGAAATCAACAGGGGGTTCCAAAACATTCAGTACTTC. It specifies CASSEINRGFQNIQYF.

The table lists this clonotype with many counts. The J gene is TRBJ1-6, the V gene TRBV27; D is undetermined. CDR3 length: 13 amino acids. The germline V gene has CDR1 MNHEY and CDR2 SMNVEV (reference sequence). The germline V and J ends were trimmed by 5 bases and 13 bases, with 15 bases remaining between them. The CDR3 reads CASSPRPSWPLHF. The CDR3 coding sequence is TGTGCCAGCAGTCCCCGGCCTAGCTGGCCCCTCCACTTT.

CDR3 region: CASGLGSYNSPLHF. CDR3 in DNA: TGTGCTAGTGGTTTAGGGAGCTATAATTCACCCCTCCACTTT. The chain is built from TRBV12-5 and TRBJ1-6; D remains ambiguous. The germline CDR1 and CDR2 sequences are LGHNT and FRNRAP. The CDR3 extends over 14 amino acids. Trimming took 3 bases from V and 3 from J, leaving 6 bases between them.

A few counts support this clonotype. CDR3 sequence: CASSPQDNEQFF. CDR3 sequence (DNA): TGTGCCAGCTCACCACAAGACAATGAGCAGTTCTTC. The chain carries TRBV18 and TRBJ2-1; D remains unclear. This CDR3 has 12 amino acids. Per the germline V gene, CDR1 is KGHSH and CDR2 is LQKENI. V was cut by 1 base and J by 5 bases, with 3 bases left in between.

The rearrangement uses TRBV20-1 and TRBJ2-7; TRBD2 is a possible D gene (7 bases). The germline V gene encodes CDR1 DFQATT and CDR2 SNEGSKA (reference sequence). This CDR3 contains 15 residues. V lost 5 bases and J 2 bases, leaving 19 bases between the germline ends. The CDR3 bases are TGCAGTGCTGGGGGCAAGCGGGGAATACCCTACGAGCAGTACTTC. Translation gives CSAGGKRGIPYEQYF.